What follows describes a single TCR beta chain. The sample comes from a study of blood T cell repertoires in COVID-19. Study summary: Specimens from acute and convalescent COVID-19 originated in the United States, Italy and Spain.

Profiled with immunoSEQ multiplex PCR; TCRdb holds only in-frame clones, not every one. The sample carries some 220,000 clones, around 82% recorded once. V trimming: 6 bases; J trimming: 5 bases; junction bases outside the gene matches: 13. Germline CDR1 and CDR2: LNHDA and SQIVND (reference sequence). CDR3 size: 15 residues. The rearrangement joins TRBV19 to TRBJ2-7; 7 bases match TRBD2. Sequencing was done on a sample of peripheral blood. This receptor was taken from a human donor in a cohort sampled during active COVID-19. CDR3 sequence reads: CASRTAAGTNNEQYF. For the CDR3, the DNA is TGTGCCAGTAGAACTGCCGCCGGGACTAACAACGAGCAGTACTTC.